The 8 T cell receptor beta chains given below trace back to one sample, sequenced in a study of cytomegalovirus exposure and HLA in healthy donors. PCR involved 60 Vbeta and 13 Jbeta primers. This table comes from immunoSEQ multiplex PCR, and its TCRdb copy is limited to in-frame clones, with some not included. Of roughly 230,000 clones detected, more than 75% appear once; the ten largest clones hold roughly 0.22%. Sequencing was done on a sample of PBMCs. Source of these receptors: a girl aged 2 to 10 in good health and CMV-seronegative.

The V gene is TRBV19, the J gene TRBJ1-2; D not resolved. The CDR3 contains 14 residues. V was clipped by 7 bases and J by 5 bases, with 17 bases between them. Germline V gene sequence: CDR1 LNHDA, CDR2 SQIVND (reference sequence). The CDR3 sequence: CASTSERERYGYTF. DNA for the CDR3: TGTGCCAGTACCTCCGAGAGGGAAAGGTATGGCTACACCTTC.

The chain's CDR3 is CASSQDRGLGTDTQYF. The DNA of the CDR3 is TGTGCCAGCAGCCAAGACAGGGGGCTCGGCACAGATACGCAGTATTTT. J is TRBJ2-3 and V is TRBV16, with 10 bases identical to TRBD1. Per the germline V gene, CDR1 is KGHSY and CDR2 is FQNENV. This CDR3 comprises 16 residues. V was clipped by 2 bases and J by 1 base; unmatched bases: 3.

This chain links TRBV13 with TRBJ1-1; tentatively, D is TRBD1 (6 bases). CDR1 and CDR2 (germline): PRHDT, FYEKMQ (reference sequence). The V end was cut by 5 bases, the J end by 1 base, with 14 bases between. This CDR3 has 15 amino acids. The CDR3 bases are TGTGCCAGCAGCCCCCAACAGGGTTGGAACACTGAAGCTTTCTTT. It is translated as CASSPQQGWNTEAFF. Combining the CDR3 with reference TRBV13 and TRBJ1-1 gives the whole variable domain AAGVIQSPRHLIKEKRETATLKCYPIPRHDTVYWYQQGPGQDPQFLISFYEKMQSDKGSIPDRFSAQQFSDYHSELNMSSLELGDSALYFCASSPQQGWNTEAFFGQGTRLTVV.

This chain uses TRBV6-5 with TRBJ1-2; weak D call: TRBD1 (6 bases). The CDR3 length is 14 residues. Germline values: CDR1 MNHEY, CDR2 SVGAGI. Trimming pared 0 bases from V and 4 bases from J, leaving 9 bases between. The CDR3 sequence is CASSYSRDTYGYTF. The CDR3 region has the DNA TGTGCCAGCAGTTACTCCCGGGACACCTATGGCTACACCTTC.

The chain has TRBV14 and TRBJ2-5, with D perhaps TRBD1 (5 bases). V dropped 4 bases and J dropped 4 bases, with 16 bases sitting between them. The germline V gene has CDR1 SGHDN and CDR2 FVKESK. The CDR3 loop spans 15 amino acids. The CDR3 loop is CASSLTLGRVETQYF. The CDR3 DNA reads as TGTGCCAGCAGCCTTACCCTGGGCAGGGTAGAGACCCAGTACTTC. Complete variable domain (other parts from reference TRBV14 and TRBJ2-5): EAGVTQFPSHSVIEKGQTVTLRCDPISGHDNLYWYRRVMGKEIKFLLHFVKESKQDESGMPNNRFLAERTGGTYSTLKVQPAELEDSGVYFCASSLTLGRVETQYFGPGTRLLVL.

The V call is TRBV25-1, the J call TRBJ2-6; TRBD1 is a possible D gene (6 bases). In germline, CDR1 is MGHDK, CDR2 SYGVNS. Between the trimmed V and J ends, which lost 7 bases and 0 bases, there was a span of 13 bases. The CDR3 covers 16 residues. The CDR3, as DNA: TGTGCCAGCACCTACAGGGAAAGCTCTGGGGCCAACGTCCTGACTTTC. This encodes CASTYRESSGANVLTF.

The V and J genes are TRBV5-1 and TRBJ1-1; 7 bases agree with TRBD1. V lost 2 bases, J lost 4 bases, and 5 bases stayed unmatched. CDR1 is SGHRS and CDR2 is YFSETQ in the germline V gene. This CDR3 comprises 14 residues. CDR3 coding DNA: TGCGCCAGCAGCTTATCAACAGGGGCCACTGAAGCTTTCTTT. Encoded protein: CASSLSTGATEAFF.

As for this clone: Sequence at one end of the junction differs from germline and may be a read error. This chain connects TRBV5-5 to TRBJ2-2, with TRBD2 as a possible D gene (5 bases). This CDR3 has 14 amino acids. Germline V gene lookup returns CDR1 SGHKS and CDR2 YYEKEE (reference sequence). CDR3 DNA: TGTGCCAGCACCTTGGGAGCGCAGACCGGGGAGCTGTTTTTT. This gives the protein CASTLGAQTGELFF.